A selection of T cell receptor beta chains follows, all from one sample in a study of cytomegalovirus exposure and HLA in healthy donors. Generated by immunoSEQ multiplex PCR, the TCRdb table keeps only in-frame clones and is missing some. The sample lists over 45,000 clones; approximately 80% were seen once. Sequenced sample: PBMCs. The receptors originated from a female donor in good health and CMV-seronegative. Each CDR3 is given with its conserved first and last residue. Each record gives: D gene, clone size, J gene, V gene, CDR3 protein, CDR3 DNA. D genes are given only for firm matches. A row's size may be missing; if present it is once, few, many or a size class.

d_gene: TRBD1; abundance: .; j_gene: TRBJ1-5; v_gene: TRBV7-8; CDR3aa: CASSQRHDRENQPQHF; CDR3nt: TGTGCCAGCAGCCAACGCCATGACAGGGAAAATCAGCCCCAGCATTTT
d_gene: .; abundance: once; j_gene: TRBJ2-7; v_gene: TRBV7-2; CDR3aa: CASRSGYEQYF; CDR3nt: TGTGCCAGCAGGTCGGGCTACGAGCAGTACTTC
d_gene: TRBD1; abundance: .; j_gene: TRBJ2-7; v_gene: TRBV7-2; CDR3aa: CASSLATGISLYEQYF; CDR3nt: TGTGCCAGCAGCTTAGCGACAGGGATTTCCCTCTACGAGCAGTACTTC
d_gene: TRBD1; abundance: .; j_gene: TRBJ2-7; v_gene: TRBV15; CDR3aa: CATSDGTGEYF; CDR3nt: TGTGCCACCAGCGACGGGACAGGGGAGTACTTC
d_gene: TRBD2; abundance: few; j_gene: TRBJ2-7; v_gene: TRBV6-5; CDR3aa: CASRLGEGEEQYF; CDR3nt: TGTGCCAGCAGACTCGGGGAGGGAGAAGAGCAGTACTTC
d_gene: TRBD2; abundance: .; j_gene: TRBJ2-3; v_gene: TRBV4-1; CDR3aa: CASSHFRAAGEDTQYF; CDR3nt: TGCGCCAGCAGCCATTTTAGGGCAGCGGGGGAAGATACGCAGTATTTT
d_gene: .; abundance: .; j_gene: TRBJ2-2; v_gene: TRBV6-1; CDR3aa: CASSELQAGTGELFF; CDR3nt: TGTGCCAGCAGTGAATTACAGGCGGGGACCGGGGAGCTGTTTTTT
d_gene: TRBD1; abundance: once; j_gene: TRBJ2-3; v_gene: TRBV5-1; CDR3aa: CASSVDRVGLGTQYF; CDR3nt: TGCGCCAGCAGCGTGGACAGGGTTGGTTTGGGTACGCAGTATTTT
d_gene: TRBD2; abundance: .; j_gene: TRBJ2-3; v_gene: TRBV5-1; CDR3aa: CASVVGSGGQDTQYF; CDR3nt: TGCGCCAGCGTGGTGGGTAGCGGGGGGCAAGATACGCAGTATTTT
d_gene: TRBD1; abundance: .; j_gene: TRBJ1-1; v_gene: TRBV11-3; CDR3aa: CASSSTGSGTEAFF; CDR3nt: TGTGCCAGCAGCTCGACAGGGTCGGGCACTGAAGCTTTCTTT
d_gene: TRBD2; abundance: .; j_gene: TRBJ2-3; v_gene: TRBV27; CDR3aa: CASSLSFRGVSSADTQYF; CDR3nt: TGTGCCAGCAGTTTATCCTTTCGGGGGGTGAGTTCGGCAGATACGCAGTATTTT
d_gene: .; abundance: .; j_gene: TRBJ1-6; v_gene: TRBV30; CDR3aa: CAWGRGLLNSPLHF; CDR3nt: TGTGCCTGGGGGAGGGGCCTTCTGAATTCACCCCTCCACTTT
d_gene: .; abundance: .; j_gene: TRBJ1-5; v_gene: TRBV7-2; CDR3aa: CASSRGGQPNQPQHF; CDR3nt: TGTGCCAGCAGCCGGGGGGGGCAGCCCAATCAGCCCCAGCATTTT
d_gene: .; abundance: few; j_gene: TRBJ1-2; v_gene: TRBV5-6; CDR3aa: CAVSLQGPNGIGGYTF; CDR3nt: TGTGCCGTCAGCCTACAGGGACCCAACGGGATTGGAGGCTACACCTTC
d_gene: .; abundance: .; j_gene: TRBJ1-2; v_gene: TRBV9; CDR3aa: CASSVGREEPTYGYTF; CDR3nt: TGTGCCAGCAGCGTAGGGAGAGAGGAGCCTACCTATGGCTACACCTTC
d_gene: TRBD1; abundance: .; j_gene: TRBJ1-3; v_gene: TRBV5-1; CDR3aa: CASSTDRGGNTIYF; CDR3nt: TGCGCCAGCAGCACTGACAGGGGAGGAAACACCATATATTTT
d_gene: TRBD2; abundance: .; j_gene: TRBJ2-3; v_gene: TRBV5-4; CDR3aa: CASSLSTSGADTQYF; CDR3nt: TGTGCCAGCAGCTTGTCGACTAGCGGTGCAGATACGCAGTATTTT
d_gene: .; abundance: .; j_gene: TRBJ1-1; v_gene: TRBV6-5; CDR3aa: CASSMSGHGNTEAFF; CDR3nt: TGTGCCAGCAGTATGTCGGGACACGGGAACACTGAAGCTTTCTTT
d_gene: TRBD2; abundance: .; j_gene: TRBJ2-3; v_gene: TRBV7-7; CDR3aa: CASSPTGGRDTQYF; CDR3nt: TGTGCTAGCAGCCCCACGGGGGGGCGTGATACGCAGTATTTT
d_gene: .; abundance: .; j_gene: TRBJ2-2; v_gene: TRBV4-3; CDR3aa: CASSQGRDTGELFF; CDR3nt: TGCGCCAGCAGCCAAGGGAGGGACACCGGGGAGCTGTTTTTT
d_gene: .; abundance: .; j_gene: TRBJ1-1; v_gene: TRBV9; CDR3aa: CASSPYSQNTEAFF; CDR3nt: TGTGCCAGCAGCCCTTATTCACAGAACACTGAAGCTTTCTTT
d_gene: TRBD2; abundance: .; j_gene: TRBJ2-2; v_gene: TRBV7-2; CDR3aa: CASSLEAGGNTGELFF; CDR3nt: TGTGCCAGCAGCTTAGAAGCGGGGGGGAACACCGGGGAGCTGTTTTTT